This section outlines one T cell receptor (beta chain) sequence together with its context. This record belongs to a study of blood T cell repertoires in COVID-19. Trimming cost V 2 bases and J 4 bases, with 5 bases left between them. Germline V CDR1 and CDR2: KGHSH, LQKENI. This CDR3 region has 13 residues. Profiling relied on immunoSEQ multiplex PCR, and the TCRdb table lists in-frame clones only, not all of them. The sample holds some 300,000 clones, nearly 90% seen once. This rearrangement joins TRBV18 to TRBJ2-2; a weak D match, TRBD2 (5 bases). The sample comprised PBMCs or T cells enriched from blood (not recorded which). The receptor was derived from a woman under 30 with acute COVID-19. CDR3 bases: TGTGCCAGCTCACCAGAGGGCACCGGGGAGCTGTTTTTT. This encodes CASSPEGTGELFF.